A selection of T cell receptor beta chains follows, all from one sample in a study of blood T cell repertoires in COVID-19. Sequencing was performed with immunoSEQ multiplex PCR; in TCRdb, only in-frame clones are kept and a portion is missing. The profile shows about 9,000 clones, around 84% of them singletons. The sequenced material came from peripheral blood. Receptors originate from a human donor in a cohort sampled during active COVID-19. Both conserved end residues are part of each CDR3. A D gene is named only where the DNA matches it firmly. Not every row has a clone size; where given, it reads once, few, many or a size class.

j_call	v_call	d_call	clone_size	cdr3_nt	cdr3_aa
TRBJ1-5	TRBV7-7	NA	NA	TGTGCTAGCAGCTTCCCCGGGGAGGAACGTCGTCAGCCCCAGCATTTT	CASSFPGEERRQPQHF
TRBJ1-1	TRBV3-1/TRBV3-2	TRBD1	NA	TGTGCCAGCAGCCGCCCCCCGGGACAGGGGAACACTGAAGCTTTCTTT	CASSRPPGQGNTEAFF
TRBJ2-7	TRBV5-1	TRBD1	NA	TGCGCCAGCAAGATGGACCAGGGGGCCGACGAGCAGTACTTC	CASKMDQGADEQYF
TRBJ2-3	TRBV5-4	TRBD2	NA	TGTGCCAGCAGCTCACTAGCGGGGGTGTGGCAGTATTTT	CASSSLAGVWQYF
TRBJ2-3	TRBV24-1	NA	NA	TGTGCCACCAGTGACCGGGACACAGCGCTGGATACGCAGTATTTT	CATSDRDTALDTQYF
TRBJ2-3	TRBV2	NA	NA	TGTGCCAGCACCCAGGGATGGGGCACAGATACGCAGTATTTT	CASTQGWGTDTQYF
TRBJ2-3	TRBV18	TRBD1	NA	TGTGCCAGCTCGGGCCCCGGGACAGGGGAACCCACAGATACGCAGTATTTT	CASSGPGTGEPTDTQYF
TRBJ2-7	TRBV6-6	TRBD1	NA	TGTGCCAGCAGAAGAGGAGGACAGGGTTCCTACGAGCAGTACTTC	CASRRGGQGSYEQYF
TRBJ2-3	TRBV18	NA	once	TGTGCCAGCTCACCTAGTTCTGACACAGATACGCAGTATTTT	CASSPSSDTDTQYF
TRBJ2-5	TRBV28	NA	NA	TGTGCCAGCAGTCCCTGGACAGATAGGGAGACCCAGTACTTC	CASSPWTDRETQYF
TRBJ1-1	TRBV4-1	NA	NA	TGCGCCAGCAGCCAAGAGGCGGGGGCGGGGACTGAAGCTTTCTTT	CASSQEAGAGTEAFF
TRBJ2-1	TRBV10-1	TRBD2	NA	TGCGCCAGCAGTCTAGCGGGGGGGCCGAGGAATGAGCAGTTCTTC	CASSLAGGPRNEQFF
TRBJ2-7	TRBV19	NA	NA	TGTGCCAGTAGTCCCACGGACACCTCCTCCTACGAGCAGTACTTC	CASSPTDTSSYEQYF
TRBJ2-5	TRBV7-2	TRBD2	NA	TGTGCCAGCAGCTTAACTAGCGGGGGGTGGGAGACCCAGTACTTC	CASSLTSGGWETQYF
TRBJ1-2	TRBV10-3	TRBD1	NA	TGTGCCATCAGTGAGTCACAGGGGGCAACGTTTGGCTACACCTTC	CAISESQGATFGYTF
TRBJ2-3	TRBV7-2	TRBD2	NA	TGTGCCAGCAGCTTAAGTGGGGGGGGAGTCACAGATACGCAGTATTTT	CASSLSGGGVTDTQYF
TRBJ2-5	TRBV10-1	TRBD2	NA	TGCGCCAGCAGTGAGTCGCGCGGGGGGGCCAAGTACTTC	CASSESRGGAKYF
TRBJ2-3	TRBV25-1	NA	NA	TGTGCCAGCAGTGGGGTGGGACTCCGCACAGATACGCAGTATTTT	CASSGVGLRTDTQYF
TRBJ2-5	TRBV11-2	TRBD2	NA	TGTGCCAGCAGCCTTAGCGGGGGGGCCAGAGAGACCCAGTACTTC	CASSLSGGARETQYF
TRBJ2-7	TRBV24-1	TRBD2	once	TGTGCCACCAGTGATTCCGCCGGGGGGACCCACGAGCAGTACTTC	CATSDSAGGTHEQYF
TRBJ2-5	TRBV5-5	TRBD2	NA	TGTGCCAGCAGCTTGCAGCGGGGGGAGTACCAAGAGACCCAGTACTTC	CASSLQRGEYQETQYF
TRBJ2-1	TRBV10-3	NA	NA	TGTGCCATCAGTGAATCACAGTACAATGAGCAGTTCTTC	CAISESQYNEQFF
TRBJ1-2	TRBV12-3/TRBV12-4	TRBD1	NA	TGTGCCAGCAGTTCGACAGGGGCGAGCTACACCTTC	CASSSTGASYTF
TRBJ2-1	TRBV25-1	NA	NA	TGTGCCAGCAGCCCATCTGGAGGGGACGAGTACAATGAGCAGTTCTTC	CASSPSGGDEYNEQFF
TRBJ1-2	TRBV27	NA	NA	TGTGCCAGCAGTTTTTCCGCCGGGGGCGGGGGAATCGGCTACACCTTC	CASSFSAGGGGIGYTF
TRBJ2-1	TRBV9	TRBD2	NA	TGTGCCAGCAGCGTAGGCGGGGGATCCTACAATGAGCAGTTCTTC	CASSVGGGSYNEQFF
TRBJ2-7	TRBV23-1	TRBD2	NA	TGCGCCAGCAGTCAATCCCTAGCGGGGGGGTCTACCTACGAGCAGTACTTC	CASSQSLAGGSTYEQYF
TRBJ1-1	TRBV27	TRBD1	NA	TGTGCCAGCAGTTTATCGGGACAGGGATACACTGAAGCTTTCTTT	CASSLSGQGYTEAFF
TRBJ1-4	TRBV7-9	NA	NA	TGTGCCAGCAGCTTAGTATGGTCGCAGTCGATTGCAACTAATGAAAAACTGTTTTTT	CASSLVWSQSIATNEKLFF
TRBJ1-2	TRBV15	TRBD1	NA	TGTGCCACCAGCAGCGGGACAGCTAATTATGGCTACACCTTC	CATSSGTANYGYTF
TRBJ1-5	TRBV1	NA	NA	TGCACCAGCAGCCATCGACAAAGCAATCAGCCCCAGCATTTT	CTSSHRQSNQPQHF
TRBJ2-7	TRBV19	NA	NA	TGTGCCAACTGGGACTCCTACTACGAGCAGTACTTC	CANWDSYYEQYF
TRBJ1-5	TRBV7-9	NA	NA	TGTGCCAGCAGCTTAGCGGAGGGGAATCAGCCCCAGCATTTT	CASSLAEGNQPQHF